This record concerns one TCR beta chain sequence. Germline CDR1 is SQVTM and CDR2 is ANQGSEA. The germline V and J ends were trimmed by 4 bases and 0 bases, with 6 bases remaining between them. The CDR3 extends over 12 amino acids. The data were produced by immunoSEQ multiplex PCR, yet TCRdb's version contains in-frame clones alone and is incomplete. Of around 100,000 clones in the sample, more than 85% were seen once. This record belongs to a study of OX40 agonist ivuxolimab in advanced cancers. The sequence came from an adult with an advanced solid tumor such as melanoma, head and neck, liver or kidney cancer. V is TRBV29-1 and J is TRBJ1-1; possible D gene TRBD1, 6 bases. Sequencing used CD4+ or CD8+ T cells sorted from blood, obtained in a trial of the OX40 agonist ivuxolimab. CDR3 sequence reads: CSVGQVNTEAFF. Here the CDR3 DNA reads TGCAGCGTTGGACAGGTGAACACTGAAGCTTTCTTT.